A single sample gave rise to the 2 T cell receptor beta chains below, sequenced in a study of Tregs in tolerant kidney transplant recipients. Related graft donors supplied nonmyeloablative bone marrow transplants, and mixed chimerism was transient. Some clones are missing from TCRdb's copy, which holds only in-frame ones; the method was immunoSEQ multiplex PCR. The sample lists 75,000 to 100,000 clones; approximately 93% were seen once. The sample consisted of CD4+ T cells from blood (PBMCs), taken 12 months after the transplant. The receptors shown here come from a human patient who received a combined kidney and bone marrow transplant. The T cells may come from the graft donor.

CDR3 bases: TGTGCCAGCTCAAGTCGACAGGGATGGGACACTGAAGCTTTCTTT. Translated: CASSSRQGWDTEAFF. This sequence joins TRBV18 and TRBJ1-1; 7 bases map to TRBD1. The CDR3 has 15 residues. The germline V gene encodes CDR1 KGHSH and CDR2 LQKENI. The V segment lost 5 bases and the J segment 3 bases; nucleotides outside the gene matches: 9.

The CDR3 here is CALGGNTGELFF. CDR3 coding DNA: TGTGCCCTAGGAGGGAACACCGGGGAGCTGTTTTTT. The chain employs TRBV10-3 and TRBJ2-2; perhaps TRBD2 as D (5 bases). Germline CDR1 is ENHRY and CDR2 is SYGVKD. The CDR3 loop spans 12 amino acids. The V end lost 11 bases, the J end lost 1 base, and 8 bases lay between the germline ends.